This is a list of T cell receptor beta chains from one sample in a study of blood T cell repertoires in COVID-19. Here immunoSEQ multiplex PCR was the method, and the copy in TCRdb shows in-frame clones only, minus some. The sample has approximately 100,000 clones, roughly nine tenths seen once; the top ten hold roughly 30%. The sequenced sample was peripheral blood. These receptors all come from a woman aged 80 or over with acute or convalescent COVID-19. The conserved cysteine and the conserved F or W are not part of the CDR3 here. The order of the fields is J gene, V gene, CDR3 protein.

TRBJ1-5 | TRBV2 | ASDPQGAGGQPQH
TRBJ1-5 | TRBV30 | AWSLQEGNQPQH
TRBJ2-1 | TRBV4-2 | ASSQDSGGAVDEQF
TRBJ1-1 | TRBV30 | AWRGGNKNTEAF
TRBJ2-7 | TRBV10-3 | AISEGRQGYEQY
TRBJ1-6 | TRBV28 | ASSLALDRALH
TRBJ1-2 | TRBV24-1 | ATSEGLKGYT
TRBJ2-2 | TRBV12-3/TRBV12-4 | ASWWGFTGELF
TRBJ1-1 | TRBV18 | ASSPPASPNSEAF
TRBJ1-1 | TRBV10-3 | AISGGRIAEAF